This passage covers 24 T cell receptor beta chains from one sample sequenced in a study of T cell responses to AZD1222 COVID-19 vaccine. The assay was immunoSEQ multiplex PCR, and TCRdb's table has in-frame clones only and misses some. The table has around 83,000 clones, about 84% seen once; the top ten hold 8.7%. This material consisted of peripheral blood, taken on day 0 of AZD1222 vaccination. These receptors came from an adult in good health.

The genes are TRBV6-6 and TRBJ2-5; no reliable D call. This CDR3 contains 13 residues. Germline loops: CDR1 MNHNY, CDR2 SVGAGI (reference sequence). V lost 2 bases to trimming and J lost 5 bases, with 9 bases between them. In nucleotides, the CDR3 is TGTGCCAGCAGTTACGGCGGTTTCGAGACCCAGTACTTC. This sequence encodes CASSYGGFETQYF.

The chain employs TRBV19 and TRBJ1-3, with a possible D match to TRBD1 (5 bases). Germline V gene sequence: CDR1 LNHDA, CDR2 SQIVND (reference sequence). Trimming shortened V by 6 bases and J by 6 bases, and 15 bases separated the two germline ends. CDR3 length: 14 amino acids. The CDR3 here is CASRTPAGLNTIYF. In DNA, the CDR3 is TGTGCCAGTAGAACCCCCGCGGGGCTAAACACCATATATTTT.

The chain carries TRBV29-1 and TRBJ1-1; 11 bases agree with TRBD1. This CDR3 region has 16 residues. The J segment lost 1 base and the V segment lost 6 bases, leaving 10 bases of the junction unmatched. The germline V gene encodes CDR1 SQVTM and CDR2 ANQGSEA. CDR3 region: CSVGHRDRGKNTEAFF. The CDR3, as DNA: TGCAGCGTCGGCCACCGGGACAGGGGGAAGAACACTGAAGCTTTCTTT. The full variable domain, with the rest looked up from reference TRBV29-1 and TRBJ1-1, is SAVISQKPSRDICQRGTSLTIQCQVDSQVTMMFWYRQQPGQSLTLIATANQGSEATYESGFVIDKFPISRPNLTFSTLTVSNMSPEDSSIYLCSVGHRDRGKNTEAFFGQGTRLTVV.

The genes are TRBV7-8 and TRBJ1-1; no firm D call. V lost 3 bases and J 11 bases, leaving 16 bases between the germline ends. This CDR3 is 13 amino acids long. Per the germline V gene, CDR1 is SGHVS and CDR2 is FQNEAQ. CDR3 sequence (DNA): TGTGCCAGCAGCTTTACGAGCGGCACGGGGGCTTTCTTT. Its translation is CASSFTSGTGAFF.

The rearrangement joins TRBV2 to TRBJ2-3, with unresolved D. Germline CDR1 and CDR2: SNHLY and FYNNEI. This CDR3 is built from 15 residues. Trimming removed 3 bases at V and 4 bases at J, with 14 bases between. CDR3 sequence (DNA): TGTGCCAGCAGTGATGTCACCCCAGGTTCAGATACGCAGTATTTT. Protein: CASSDVTPGSDTQYF.

J is TRBJ2-7 and V is TRBV4-3; D is uncertain. With 2 bases removed from V and 7 bases from J, the gap between germline ends came to 12 bases. CDR3 length: 13 residues. Germline CDR1 LGHNA, CDR2 YSLEER. The CDR3 DNA reads TGCGCCAGCAGCCAATTCGGTGAATCGGAGCAGTACTTC. Protein sequence: CASSQFGESEQYF.

The gene calls are TRBV10-2 and TRBJ2-3; 13 nucleotides agree with TRBD2. This CDR3 region has 17 residues. Germline V gene lookup returns CDR1 WSHSY and CDR2 SAAADI. With 3 bases clipped from V and 2 bases from J, the junction kept 5 bases outside the gene matches. CDR3 coding DNA: TGCGCCAGCAGTGATCTAGGGACTAGCGGGGTCACAGATACGCAGTATTTT. It yields the protein CASSDLGTSGVTDTQYF.

This clone has just one count. The rearrangement links TRBV19 to TRBJ2-2; 11 nucleotides line up with TRBD2. The CDR3 extends over 18 amino acids. Germline V CDR1 and CDR2: LNHDA, SQIVND (reference sequence). Germline trimming cut 3 bases from V and 4 bases from J; bases unmatched to any gene: 10. The CDR3 DNA sequence: TGTGCCAGTAGTATGTCGCTAGCGGGGGGCCGCGGCACCGGGGAGCTGTTTTTT. Translating gives CASSMSLAGGRGTGELFF.

The gene calls are TRBV12-3 or TRBV12-4 and TRBJ1-5; D is uncertain. The CDR3 spans 13 residues. V was shortened by 5 bases and J by 7 bases, with 12 bases between the two germline ends. The DNA of the CDR3 is TGTGCCAGCAGTGGCGGTCGTCAACAGCCCCAGCATTTT. Its protein product is CASSGGRQQPQHF.

In its sample, this clone was seen once. The V call is TRBV6-5, the J call TRBJ1-1, with D possibly TRBD1 on 6 matching bases. Trimming stripped 2 bases from V and 1 base from J, with 11 bases between. Per germline, CDR1 MNHEY and CDR2 SVGAGI. The CDR3 has 15 amino acids. This CDR3 is CASSYRDNRNTEAFF. The CDR3 region has the DNA TGTGCCAGCAGTTACCGGGACAACAGGAACACTGAAGCTTTCTTT.

The gene calls are TRBV18 and TRBJ2-1, with 13 bases matching TRBD2. Germline-derived CDR1 and CDR2 are KGHSH and LQKENI. Losses at the gene ends were 6 bases for V and 4 bases for J; bases not matched to a gene: 9. This CDR3 comprises 17 residues. The CDR3 region is CASSPKTSGGAYNEQFF. DNA for the CDR3: TGTGCCAGCTCGCCTAAAACTAGCGGGGGGGCGTACAATGAGCAGTTCTTC.

This sequence joins TRBV6-5 and TRBJ1-2; D unclear. From germline, CDR1 is MNHEY and CDR2 SVGAGI. The CDR3 runs 12 residues. V dropped 0 bases and J dropped 8 bases, with 7 bases sitting between them. In DNA form, the CDR3 reads TGTGCCAGCAGTTACTCGACCGGGGGCTACACCTTC. The encoded protein is CASSYSTGGYTF.

V usage is TRBV19 and J usage is TRBJ1-2; D is ambiguous. Trimming pared 2 bases from V and 6 bases from J, leaving 10 bases between. The CDR3 length is 13 residues. CDR1 is LNHDA, CDR2 SQIVND, per germline (reference sequence). The CDR3 nucleotides are TGTGCCAGTAGTATATCTGCGGGCAATGGCTACACCTTC. Its protein is CASSISAGNGYTF.

V gene TRBV3-1 (or the pseudogene TRBV3-2) combines with J gene TRBJ1-1, with a possible D match to TRBD1 (6 bases). The V gene's germline CDR1 is LGHDT and CDR2 YNNKEL (reference sequence). Trimming shortened V by 2 bases and J by 1 base, and 11 bases separated the two germline ends. This CDR3 is 15 amino acids long. CDR3 nucleotide sequence: TGTGCCAGCAGCCAAAACAGGGATCCGAACACTGAAGCTTTCTTT. Translation: CASSQNRDPNTEAFF.

V gene TRBV14 combines with J gene TRBJ2-7, with a tentative D call TRBD2 (5 bases). V dropped 4 bases and J dropped 3 bases, with 13 bases sitting between them. Germline CDR1 reads SGHDN; CDR2 reads FVKESK. The CDR3 consists of 14 residues. CDR3 amino acids: CASSPTRGLYEQYF. The CDR3 DNA is TGTGCCAGCAGCCCAACACGAGGGCTCTACGAGCAGTACTTC.

This sequence joins TRBV6-5 and TRBJ2-5, with 8 bases aligning to TRBD2. Germline V gives CDR1 MNHEY, CDR2 SVGAGI. CDR3 length: 13 residues. V was clipped by 6 bases and J by 4 bases; unmatched bases: 4. The CDR3, as DNA: TGTGCCAGCAGCCGGGGGGGGAGAGAGACCCAGTACTTC. It codes for CASSRGGRETQYF.

This clone was detected once. The chain combines TRBV4-1 with TRBJ1-5; TRBD1 matches at 9 bases. The CDR3 totals 16 residues. In germline, CDR1 is MGHRA, CDR2 YSYEKL. J lost 2 bases, V lost 1 base, and 3 bases had no gene match. CDR3 protein: CASSQGQGVGNQPQHF. The CDR3 DNA is TGCGCCAGCAGCCAAGGACAGGGGGTGGGCAATCAGCCCCAGCATTTT.

V gene TRBV19 combines with J gene TRBJ1-2, with TRBD1 identical over 7 bases. The CDR3 has 14 residues. The J segment lost 7 bases and the V segment lost 6 bases, leaving 11 bases of the junction unmatched. Per germline, CDR1 LNHDA and CDR2 SQIVND (reference sequence). The CDR3 spells CASRGRQGESGYTF. The CDR3 nucleotides read TGTGCCAGTAGAGGCAGACAGGGCGAGAGTGGCTACACCTTC.

This clone was detected once. Here the CDR3 reads CASSHDQEAFF. The CDR3 nucleotides are TGTGCCAGCAGCCATGACCAAGAAGCTTTCTTT. The rearrangement joins TRBV3-1 (or the pseudogene TRBV3-2) to TRBJ1-1; D unresolved. The ends were cut back, 3 bases at V and 8 bases at J, with 7 bases in the middle. Per the germline V gene, CDR1 is LGHDT and CDR2 is YNNKEL (reference sequence). The CDR3 is 11 residues long.

This clone was counted a few times. This rearrangement joins TRBV6-5 to TRBJ1-5; 9 nucleotides match TRBD1. The CDR3 has 15 residues. Germline loops: CDR1 MNHEY, CDR2 SVGAGI. V was pared by 4 bases and J by 2 bases, with 3 bases of the junction left unmatched. CDR3 region: CASSSTGGRNQPQHF. The CDR3, as DNA: TGTGCCAGCAGTTCAACAGGGGGCCGCAATCAGCCCCAGCATTTT.

With respect to this clone: This same CDR3 is encoded by further DNA sequences in the sample. The V call is TRBV5-1, the J call TRBJ1-1, with D perhaps TRBD1 (6 bases). The V gene's germline CDR1 is SGHRS and CDR2 YFSETQ. The CDR3 totals 14 residues. V shed 0 bases and J shed 1 base, with 7 bases lying between them. The CDR3: CASSLGQANTEAFF. The CDR3, as DNA: TGCGCCAGCAGCTTGGGACAGGCGAACACTGAAGCTTTCTTT.

The table lists this clone with a count of one. This chain uses TRBV29-1 with TRBJ1-4; the D is unclear. Trimming removed 4 bases at V and 0 bases at J, with 12 bases between. Germline V gene sequence: CDR1 SQVTM, CDR2 ANQGSEA. This CDR3 is built from 15 residues. CDR3 DNA: TGCAGCGTTGCCAGTCCGGAAACAACTAATGAAAAACTGTTTTTT. Amino acid sequence: CSVASPETTNEKLFF.

CDR3 coding DNA: TGTGCCATCAGCCTGTCCTTGATGGGTACGCAGTATTTT. Amino acid sequence: CAISLSLMGTQYF. The J gene is TRBJ2-3, the V gene TRBV10-3; D is unresolved. This CDR3 has 13 residues. V lost 6 bases and J 8 bases, leaving 15 bases between the germline ends. CDR1 and CDR2 from the germline V gene are ENHRY and SYGVKD.

This chain connects TRBV10-3 to TRBJ1-1; D unclear. Germline V lookup: CDR1 ENHRY, CDR2 SYGVKD. Trimming shortened V by 6 bases and J by 3 bases, and 11 bases separated the two germline ends. The CDR3 contains 13 residues. Written as DNA, the CDR3 is TGTGCCATCAGCTCCTCGGAGGACACTGAAGCTTTCTTT. Translated: CAISSSEDTEAFF.